A single sample gave rise to the 17 T cell receptor beta chains below, sequenced in a study of CD8 T cells in Susac syndrome. Reverse transcription of about 0.5 to 1 ug RNA was carried out with random hexamers. TCRdb called the immunoSEQ multiplex PCR reads again in MiXCR, with one record for every CDR3 protein. This sample carries more than 150,000 distinct CDR3 sequences, around 95% of them seen once, and the ten largest clones take around 0.13%. Sequencing used CD4+ T cells from PBMCs. The source is a human donor with Susac syndrome.

The chain recombines TRBV19 with TRBJ2-2; TRBD2 might be the D (6 bases). This CDR3 has 13 residues. Germline V gene sequence: CDR1 LNHDA, CDR2 SQIVND (reference sequence). V was trimmed by 6 bases and J by 3 bases, leaving 8 bases between them. The CDR3 sequence: CASSRDYTGELFF. For the CDR3, the DNA is TGTGCCAGTAGCAGGGACTACACCGGGGAGCTGTTTTTT.

The rearrangement joins TRBV6-1 to TRBJ1-2; weak D call: TRBD1 (6 bases). The germline gives CDR1 MNHNS, CDR2 SASEGT. V was cut by 4 bases and J by 6 bases, with 12 bases left in between. The CDR3 runs 13 residues. CDR3 nucleotides: TGTGCCAGCAGTGTATTACAGGGACATGGCTACACCTTC. Translating it yields CASSVLQGHGYTF.

The rearrangement uses TRBV19 and TRBJ1-2; D gene uncertain. The CDR3 runs to 16 residues. Germline CDR1 LNHDA, CDR2 SQIVND (reference sequence). V lost 4 bases to trimming and J lost 7 bases, with 22 bases between them. This chain's CDR3 is CASSTSRQGRLPGYTF. CDR3 coding DNA: TGTGCCAGTAGTACCTCCCGACAAGGCCGGCTCCCTGGCTACACCTTC.

The count of this clonotype is one. The chain couples TRBV20-1 to TRBJ1-5; D call uncertain. Germline V lookup: CDR1 DFQATT, CDR2 SNEGSKA (reference sequence). This CDR3 has 12 residues. V lost 4 bases, J lost 1 base, and 5 bases lay in between. The CDR3 sequence: CSAMVSNQPQHF. As DNA, the CDR3 is TGCAGTGCTATGGTCAGCAATCAGCCCCAGCATTTT.

In this sample, this clonotype turned up once. The rearrangement links TRBV28 to TRBJ1-3; TRBD1 matches 10 bases. Germline loops: CDR1 MDHEN, CDR2 SYDVKM. V lost 5 bases and J lost 3; bases outside the gene matches: 7. This CDR3 comprises 16 residues. This CDR3 is CASSLRQGARGNTIYF. The CDR3 DNA reads as TGTGCCAGCAGTCTAAGACAGGGGGCTCGTGGAAACACCATATATTTT.

V and J are TRBV5-1 and TRBJ2-7; 8 bases align to TRBD1. J lost 4 bases, V lost 7 bases, and 7 bases had no gene match. CDR1 and CDR2 from the germline V gene are SGHRS and YFSETQ. There are 13 residues in the CDR3. The CDR3 nucleotides are TGCGCCAGCTGCCAGGGGGCGAGTTACGAGCAGTACTTC. Translation gives CASCQGASYEQYF. Full variable domain (missing parts from reference TRBV5-1 and TRBJ2-7): KAGVTQTPRYLIKTRGQQVTLSCSPISGHRSVSWYQQTPGQGLQFLFEYFSETQRNKGNFPGRFSGRQFSNSRSEMNVSTLELGDSALYLCASCQGASYEQYFGPGTRLTVT.

J is TRBJ1-6 and V is TRBV4-2, with a possible D match to TRBD1 (6 bases). This CDR3 has 15 amino acids. V was trimmed by 1 base and J by 6 bases, leaving 10 bases between them. Germline CDR1 LGHNA, CDR2 YNFKEQ. The DNA for the CDR3 is TGTGCCAGCAGCCAAGTAGGCAGGGGTAATTCACCCCTCCACTTT. It codes for CASSQVGRGNSPLHF.

The chain combines TRBV29-1 with TRBJ1-3; 9 nucleotides line up with TRBD1. Germline CDR1 SQVTM, CDR2 ANQGSEA. The junction had 2 bases not matched to a gene; V was cut back by 6 bases and J by 2 bases. This CDR3 has 13 residues. DNA for the CDR3: TGCAGCGTAGGGACAGGGACTGGAAACACCATATATTTT. This translates into CSVGTGTGNTIYF.

The chain uses TRBV18 and TRBJ2-1; D gene uncertain. V lost 0 bases and J 4 bases, leaving 4 bases between the germline ends. The CDR3 has 13 residues. The germline gives CDR1 KGHSH, CDR2 LQKENI. Here the CDR3 reads CASSPPMYNEQFF. The CDR3 DNA sequence: TGTGCCAGCTCACCACCGATGTACAATGAGCAGTTCTTC. The entire variable domain, with the rest obtained from reference TRBV18 and TRBJ2-1, is as follows: NAGVMQNPRHLVRRRGQEARLRCSPMKGHSHVYWYRQLPEEGLKFMVYLQKENIIDESGMPKERFSAEFPKEGPSILRIQQVVRGDSAAYFCASSPPMYNEQFFGPGTRLTVL.

The rearrangement uses TRBV3-1 and TRBJ2-7; D is undetermined. CDR3 length: 13 amino acids. Trimming took off 0 bases at V and 5 bases at J, with 8 bases between the two ends. Looked up from germline, CDR1 is LGHDT and CDR2 is YNNKEL (reference sequence). CDR3: CASSQDLSHEQYF. The DNA for the CDR3 is TGTGCCAGCAGCCAAGATCTCAGTCACGAGCAGTACTTC.

The chain is built from TRBV24-1 and TRBJ2-2, with TRBD1 identical over 9 bases. CDR1 and CDR2 from the germline V gene are KGHDR and SFDVKD. Unmatched junction bases numbered 4, after V lost 2 bases and J lost 4 bases. This CDR3 is 16 amino acids long. CDR3 nucleotides: TGTGCCACCAGTGATTGGGGGACAGGGAGCACCGGGGAGCTGTTTTTT. It is translated as CATSDWGTGSTGELFF.

The chain combines TRBV29-1 with TRBJ2-7; 15 bases match TRBD2. The germline V gene has CDR1 SQVTM and CDR2 ANQGSEA. CDR3 length equals 14 residues. The trim removed 6 bases at V and 5 bases at J, leaving 5 bases unmatched. CDR3 protein: CSVGTSGRRDEQYF. The DNA of the CDR3 is TGCAGCGTGGGGACTAGCGGGAGGAGGGACGAGCAGTACTTC.

This clonotype was observed once. V usage is TRBV25-1 and J usage is TRBJ1-5; 11 nucleotides match TRBD1. The ends lost 3 bases at V and 2 bases at J; junction bases unmatched: 3. Germline CDR1 is MGHDK and CDR2 is SYGVNS. This CDR3 spans 16 amino acids. The CDR3 coding sequence is TGTGCCAGCAGTGATGGGGACAGGGGGGGCAATCAGCCCCAGCATTTT. Protein: CASSDGDRGGNQPQHF.

This chain uses TRBV20-1 with TRBJ1-4; tentatively, D is TRBD1 (5 bases). The length of the CDR3 is 15 residues. In germline, CDR1 is DFQATT, CDR2 SNEGSKA (reference sequence). V lost 6 bases and J 7 bases, leaving 21 bases between the germline ends. The CDR3 here is CSARPPKGAREKLFF. The CDR3 DNA sequence: TGCAGTGCCCGGCCCCCAAAAGGGGCGCGTGAAAAACTGTTTTTT.

The chain employs TRBV29-1 and TRBJ1-2; TRBD1 is a possible D gene (5 bases). The germline V gene has CDR1 SQVTM and CDR2 ANQGSEA. The V end lost 7 bases, the J end lost 8 bases, and 14 bases lay between the germline ends. CDR3 length: 11 residues. As DNA, the CDR3 is TGCAGCGCCCGGTGGGGGGAAGGCTACACCTTC. Translated, it gives CSARWGEGYTF. Full variable domain (remainder filled in from reference TRBV29-1 and TRBJ1-2): SAVISQKPSRDICQRGTSLTIQCQVDSQVTMMFWYRQQPGQSLTLIATANQGSEATYESGFVIDKFPISRPNLTFSTLTVSNMSPEDSSIYLCSARWGEGYTFGSGTRLTVV.

This rearrangement joins TRBV9 to TRBJ2-5, with 7 bases aligning to TRBD1. The CDR3 is 16 amino acids. Trimming cost V 2 bases and J 2 bases; bases outside gene matches: 9. Germline V lookup: CDR1 SGDLS, CDR2 YYNGEE. As DNA, the CDR3 is TGTGCCAGCAGCGTCAACTCGGGACAGAAACAAGAGACCCAGTACTTC. It yields the protein CASSVNSGQKQETQYF. The full variable domain, in which reference TRBV9 and TRBJ2-5 provide the parts outside the CDR3, is DSGVTQTPKHLITATGQRVTLRCSPRSGDLSVYWYQQSLDQGLQFLIQYYNGEERAKGNILERFSAQQFPDLHSELNLSSLELGDSALYFCASSVNSGQKQETQYFGPGTRLLVL.

The V call is TRBV2, the J call TRBJ1-6; 8 positions agree with TRBD1. V lost 5 bases and J lost 9; bases outside the gene matches: 6. CDR1 and CDR2 from the germline V gene are SNHLY and FYNNEI. The CDR3 spans 14 residues. The CDR3 is CASSLDRGSSPLHF. The CDR3 DNA sequence: TGTGCCAGCAGTCTCGACAGGGGAAGTTCACCCCTCCACTTT.